The clone carrying this T cell receptor beta chain was detected a few times. A mixed TRB-A/B primer pool amplified rearranged TRB by multiplex touch-down PCR. In TCRdb, the multiplex PCR reads were re-called with MiXCR into one record per CDR3 protein. The table has approximately 1,300 distinct CDR3 sequences, about 69% seen once. TCR beta rearrangements were amplified from peripheral blood genomic DNA. This sample was taken from a study of T cell repertoires in aging, cancer and after chemotherapy. The CDR3 runs 13 residues. The germline gives CDR1 SQVTM, CDR2 ANQGSEA. V gave up 4 bases and J gave up 6 bases, with 16 bases separating them.

The chain uses TRBV29-1 and TRBJ2-7, with D perhaps given as TRBD1 or TRBD2 (6 bases each). This TCR was sampled from a human donor with a blood cancer. Specimen: blood. The CDR3 DNA sequence: TGCAGCGTTGCTAAAGGGGGGTTGGGCGAGCAGTACTTC. Protein product: CSVAKGGLGEQYF.